The 23 T cell receptor beta chains listed next were all sequenced from one sample in a study of blood T cell repertoires in COVID-19. Clones were sequenced by immunoSEQ multiplex PCR, and TCRdb holds only the in-frame ones, with some missing. Here the sample spans approximately 110,000 clones, 88% being singletons. The specimen was peripheral blood. These receptors were collected from a woman aged 50 to 60 with active or convalescent COVID-19.

The CDR3 bases are TGTGCCAGCAGTTGGCGGGGGCTAGCCGCACCCAATGAGCAGTTCTTC. Translated, it gives CASSWRGLAAPNEQFF. The J gene is TRBJ2-1, the V gene TRBV27; D possibly corresponds to TRBD2 (7 bases). Germline CDR1 MNHEY, CDR2 SMNVEV (reference sequence). The CDR3 has 16 residues. Trimming left V 4 bases short and J 6 bases short, with 19 bases between.

The rearrangement uses TRBV5-1 and TRBJ1-2, with TRBD1 matching over 10 bases. Germline CDR1 SGHRS, CDR2 YFSETQ. The CDR3 is 14 amino acids. V trimming: 6 bases; J trimming: 1 base; junction bases outside the gene matches: 3. CDR3 nucleotides: TGCGCCAGCACCCGGGACAGGGGTAACTATGGCTACACCTTC. Its protein is CASTRDRGNYGYTF.

The chain has TRBV19 and TRBJ2-3; the D is unclear. CDR1 is LNHDA, CDR2 SQIVND, per germline (reference sequence). This CDR3 comprises 13 residues. The V end lost 1 base, the J end lost 3 bases, and 5 bases lay between the germline ends. The CDR3, as DNA: TGTGCCAGTAGTATAGCAGCGACAGATACGCAGTATTTT. This codes for CASSIAATDTQYF.

As for this clone: The junction shows a germline mismatch at one end, possibly a read error. V usage is TRBV7-7 and J usage is TRBJ2-2; D unclear. The CDR3 runs 16 residues. CDR1 is SSHAT and CDR2 is FNYEAQ in the germline V gene (reference sequence). The CDR3 is CASSLGRLVSTGELFF. The CDR3 DNA sequence: TGTGCTAGCAGCTTAGGGCGGCTGGTGAGCACCGGGGAGCTGTTTTTT.

The CDR3 DNA sequence: TGCGCCACCGGGAGCGGGACTAACTCTGGGGCCAACGTCCTGACTTTC. Protein sequence: CATGSGTNSGANVLTF. This chain uses TRBV5-1 with TRBJ2-6, with 7 bases matching TRBD2. V was clipped by 9 bases and J by 0 bases; unmatched bases: 9. This CDR3 comprises 16 residues. Germline loops: CDR1 SGHRS, CDR2 YFSETQ. Full variable domain (missing parts from reference TRBV5-1 and TRBJ2-6): KAGVTQTPRYLIKTRGQQVTLSCSPISGHRSVSWYQQTPGQGLQFLFEYFSETQRNKGNFPGRFSGRQFSNSRSEMNVSTLELGDSALYLCATGSGTNSGANVLTFGAGSRLTVL.

The V gene is TRBV4-3, the J gene TRBJ2-2; D not resolved. Trimming shortened V by 2 bases and J by 6 bases, and 13 bases separated the two germline ends. CDR3 length: 15 amino acids. The germline CDR1 and CDR2 sequences are LGHNA and YSLEER. The CDR3 here is CASSQSVAVSGELFF. Here the CDR3 DNA reads TGCGCCAGCAGCCAATCCGTGGCGGTATCCGGGGAGCTGTTTTTT.

V is TRBV5-4 and J is TRBJ1-3; a possible D gene is TRBD1 (5 bases). The length of the CDR3 is 15 residues. Germline values: CDR1 SGHNT, CDR2 YYREEE (reference sequence). V lost 4 bases and J 4 bases, leaving 15 bases between the germline ends. The CDR3 DNA reads as TGTGCCAGCAGCCCCGGAAGGGGTCGAGGAAACACCATATATTTT. Protein product: CASSPGRGRGNTIYF.

V and J are TRBV27 and TRBJ1-5; TRBD1 is a possible D gene (6 bases). From germline, CDR1 is MNHEY and CDR2 SMNVEV (reference sequence). The V and J ends lost 5 bases and 2 bases respectively, with 13 bases between them. This CDR3 comprises 15 residues. CDR3 DNA sequence: TGTGCCAGCAGTCCTTACAGGGTTGGCAATCAGCCCCAGCATTTT. Amino acid sequence: CASSPYRVGNQPQHF.

This sequence joins TRBV11-2 and TRBJ2-1; D may be TRBD1 (5 bases). Germline assignment: CDR1 SGHAT and CDR2 FQNNGV. V shed 7 bases and J shed 8 bases, with 15 bases lying between them. The CDR3 length is 13 residues. The chain's CDR3 is CASTGIWGDEQFF. CDR3 bases: TGTGCCAGCACCGGAATCTGGGGCGATGAGCAGTTCTTC.

V and J are TRBV18 and TRBJ2-7; tentatively, D is TRBD1 (6 bases). The CDR3 length is 17 residues. With 0 bases removed from V and 1 base from J, the gap between germline ends came to 16 bases. Germline lookup yields CDR1 KGHSH and CDR2 LQKENI. The CDR3 loop reads CASSPPGQYQGSYEQYF. In nucleotides, the CDR3 is TGTGCCAGCTCACCACCGGGCCAGTACCAGGGGTCCTACGAGCAGTACTTC.

The rearrangement links TRBV14 to TRBJ2-7, with 15 bases lining up with TRBD2. The CDR3 loop spans 18 amino acids. Losses at the gene ends were 4 bases for V and 0 bases for J; bases not matched to a gene: 7. The germline gives CDR1 SGHDN, CDR2 FVKESK. CDR3 region: CASSRGLAGGNSSYEQYF. The CDR3 bases are TGTGCCAGCAGCCGCGGACTAGCGGGAGGGAATAGCTCCTACGAGCAGTACTTC.

The sample holds one count of this clone. One end of the junction fails to match germline, which may point to a read error. The CDR3 region is CVSSHAGQGNTEAFF. CDR3 nucleotide sequence: TGTGTCAGCAGCCACGCGGGACAGGGGAACACTGAAGCTTTCTTT. V and J are TRBV3-1 (or the pseudogene TRBV3-2) and TRBJ1-1, with 9 bases aligning to TRBD1. The CDR3 covers 15 residues. CDR1 and CDR2 from the germline V gene are LGHDT and YNNKEL (reference sequence).

The J gene is TRBJ2-7, the V gene TRBV3-1 (or the pseudogene TRBV3-2); 11 nucleotides align to TRBD2. V shed 1 base, J shed 5 bases, and the junction held 7 bases outside the gene matches. Germline CDR1 and CDR2: LGHDT and YNNKEL (reference sequence). There are 16 residues in the CDR3. The CDR3 DNA is TGTGCCAGCAGCCAAGCTGGTAGCGGGAGGGTCCACGAGCAGTACTTC. It codes for CASSQAGSGRVHEQYF.

The chain carries TRBV10-2 and TRBJ2-7; TRBD1 agrees at 7 bases. The CDR3 consists of 14 residues. J was trimmed by 3 bases and V by 6 bases; bases with no gene match: 8. CDR1 WSHSY and CDR2 SAAADI come from the germline V gene. Here the CDR3 DNA reads TGCGCCAGCAGGGTGACAGGGAATCTCTACGAGCAGTACTTC. This codes for CASRVTGNLYEQYF.

The V call is TRBV5-1, the J call TRBJ1-2; D is possibly TRBD1 (6 bases). CDR1 and CDR2 (germline): SGHRS, YFSETQ. V was shortened by 3 bases and J by 3 bases, with 15 bases between the two germline ends. The length of the CDR3 is 15 residues. The CDR3: CASSYTGQPDYGYTF. The CDR3 DNA reads TGCGCCAGCAGCTATACTGGACAGCCGGACTATGGCTACACCTTC.

The chain employs TRBV4-1 and TRBJ1-2; possible D gene TRBD1, 5 bases. CDR1 MGHRA and CDR2 YSYEKL come from the germline V gene. The CDR3 length is 14 residues. Trimming took 0 bases from V and 7 from J, leaving 12 bases between them. This CDR3 reads CASSQDAGYRGYTF. CDR3 nucleotide sequence: TGCGCCAGCAGCCAAGATGCAGGGTACCGTGGCTACACCTTC.

The chain employs TRBV15 and TRBJ1-5; the D is unclear. The CDR3 covers 13 residues. Germline V gene data show CDR1 as LNHNV and CDR2 as YYDKDF (reference sequence). The ends were cut back, 5 bases at V and 6 bases at J, with 11 bases in the middle. The CDR3 region is CATSGSKSQPQHF. CDR3 sequence (DNA): TGTGCCACCAGCGGTAGTAAGTCTCAGCCCCAGCATTTT. Full variable domain (outside the CDR3, taken from reference TRBV15 and TRBJ1-5): DAMVIQNPRYQVTQFGKPVTLSCSQTLNHNVMYWYQQKSSQAPKLLFHYYDKDFNNEADTPDNFQSRRPNTSFCFLDIRSPGLGDTAMYLCATSGSKSQPQHFGDGTRLSIL.

The genes are TRBV19 and TRBJ2-7; 7 nucleotides line up with TRBD1. The V segment lost 3 bases and the J segment 2 bases; nucleotides outside the gene matches: 16. The CDR3 length is 18 residues. The germline V gene has CDR1 LNHDA and CDR2 SQIVND (reference sequence). The CDR3 DNA sequence: TGTGCCAGTAGTATTCTTTTTTCGTCTCAGGGGGTTACCTACGAGCAGTACTTC. Its protein product is CASSILFSSQGVTYEQYF.

CDR3 protein: CASSYNRQSNYGYTF. The CDR3 DNA is TGTGCCAGCAGTTATAACCGACAGTCAAACTATGGCTACACCTTC. The chain has TRBV6-5 and TRBJ1-2; a weak D match, TRBD1 (5 bases). The V end was cut by 3 bases, the J end by 2 bases, with 13 bases between. The CDR3 totals 15 residues. Germline CDR1 MNHEY, CDR2 SVGAGI.

The chain couples TRBV7-8 to TRBJ1-4; perhaps TRBD1 as D (5 bases). Germline lookup yields CDR1 SGHVS and CDR2 FQNEAQ. CDR3 size: 18 residues. With 5 bases removed from V and 5 bases from J, the gap between germline ends came to 24 bases. The DNA of the CDR3 is TGTGCCAGCAGCCAAATCTCCCAGGGTTATGGGGTGAATGAAAAACTGTTTTTT. Its protein is CASSQISQGYGVNEKLFF.

The chain employs TRBV10-1 and TRBJ1-2, with 8 bases aligning to TRBD1. CDR3 length: 13 residues. With 8 bases clipped from V and 5 bases from J, the junction kept 7 bases outside the gene matches. Germline CDR1 reads WNHNN; CDR2 reads SYGVQD (reference sequence). The CDR3 coding sequence is TGCGCCAGCCCCCGGACAGGGAGGTATGGCTACACCTTC. It yields the protein CASPRTGRYGYTF.

The gene calls are TRBV4-3 and TRBJ1-2; D unresolved. Trimming cost V 0 bases and J 3 bases, with 5 bases left between them. The CDR3 spans 13 residues. Germline V gives CDR1 LGHNA, CDR2 YSLEER. CDR3 in DNA: TGCGCCAGCAGCCAAGACCGGGACTATGGCTACACCTTC. Translated: CASSQDRDYGYTF.

The chain couples TRBV24-1 to TRBJ2-5; 8 bases are a match to TRBD1. Unmatched junction bases numbered 16, after V lost 7 bases and J lost 1 base. Germline-derived CDR1 and CDR2 are KGHDR and SFDVKD. CDR3 length equals 18 residues. The CDR3 DNA is TGTGCCACCAGCGCAACAGGGGGAGGTGCGGCGACCCAAGAGACCCAGTACTTC. Translation: CATSATGGGAATQETQYF.